A single sample gave rise to the 27 T cell receptor beta chains below, sequenced in a study of tumor and adjacent non-tumor tissue in lung cancer. This sample's RNA came from whole unsorted tissue. Distant lung tissue was collected more than 3 cm away from the tumor edge. Three rounds of nested PCR, following a modified ARM-PCR protocol, produced the TCRbeta library. From the multiplex PCR reads, TCRdb called clonotypes with MiXCR, one entry per CDR3 protein. The sample records around 80,000 distinct CDR3 sequences, about 80% being singletons. The sample consisted of distant non-tumor lung tissue. These receptors came from a man between 70 and 80 years old with non-small cell lung cancer.

This clonotype came up a few times. A much larger clone differs from this one at a single base, so this may be a read error. V gene TRBV20-1 combines with J gene TRBJ2-7, with D possibly being TRBD2 (6 bases). The CDR3 sequence is 11 residues long. Germline assignment: CDR1 DFQATT and CDR2 SNEGSKA (reference sequence). As DNA, the CDR3 is TGCATTGCTAGAACTGGAGGGGAGCAGTACTTC. This gives the protein CIARTGGEQYF.

Of note for this clonotype: An end of the junction differs from the germline gene, which may be a read error. V gene TRBV7-9 combines with J gene TRBJ1-5; D not certain. The CDR3 length is 12 residues. Per germline, CDR1 SEHNR and CDR2 FQNEAQ (reference sequence). CDR3 region: CSSSPSNKPQHF. CDR3 sequence (DNA): TGTTCCAGCAGCCCTTCCAATAAGCCCCAGCATTTT. Full variable domain (rest looked up from reference TRBV7-9 and TRBJ1-5): DTGVSQNPRHKITKRGQNVTFRCDPISEHNRLYWYRQTLGQGPEFLTYFQNEAQLEKSRLLSDRFSAERPKGSFSTLEIQRTEQGDSAMYLCSSSPSNKPQHFGDGTRLSIL.

Details on this clonotype: A junction boundary mismatches the germline segment, possibly from a read error. J is TRBJ2-5 and V is TRBV5-5; D may be TRBD2 (6 bases). The CDR3 spans 13 residues. CDR1 SGHKS and CDR2 YYEKEE come from the germline V gene (reference sequence). The CDR3 DNA is TGTGCCAACAGCGCTAAACCGGGGGAGACCCAGTACTTT. Its translation is CANSAKPGETQYF. The whole variable domain, filled in from reference TRBV5-5 and TRBJ2-5, reads DAGVTQSPTHLIKTRGQQVTLRCSPISGHKSVSWYQQVLGQGPQFIFQYYEKEERGRGNFPDRFSARQFPNYSSELNVNALLLGDSALYLCANSAKPGETQYFGPGTRLLVL.

The table lists this clonotype with many counts. V usage is TRBV5-6 and J usage is TRBJ2-2; D gene ambiguous. V gave up 2 bases and J gave up 0 bases, with 8 bases separating them. This CDR3 spans 15 amino acids. Per germline, CDR1 SGHDT and CDR2 YYEEEE. CDR3 nucleotides: TGTGCCAGCAGCTTTAGGCAAACGAACACCGGGGAGCTGTTTTTT. Amino acids: CASSFRQTNTGELFF.

As concerns this clonotype: A read error may produce the germline difference seen at one junction end. The rearrangement joins TRBV12-3 or TRBV12-4 to TRBJ1-3; the match to TRBD1 covers 7 bases. This CDR3 comprises 18 residues. The CDR3 nucleotides read TGTGTCAGCAGTGGTCCCGGGACAGTGATCGGCTCTGGAAACACCATATATTTT. Amino acid sequence: CVSSGPGTVIGSGNTIYF.

The rearrangement uses TRBV7-9 and TRBJ1-6; D is unresolved. Germline V lookup: CDR1 SEHNR, CDR2 FQNEAQ (reference sequence). V gave up 6 bases and J gave up 8 bases, with 8 bases separating them. This CDR3 has 12 residues. CDR3 residues: CASSNGDSPLHF. DNA for the CDR3: TGTGCCAGCAGTAACGGGGATTCACCCCTCCACTTT.

Worth noting for this clonotype: This could be a read error, since a much larger clone is one nucleotide away. V usage is TRBV6-5 and J usage is TRBJ2-2; no clear D. Trimming pared 10 bases from V and 0 bases from J, leaving 9 bases between. The CDR3 loop spans 13 amino acids. The V gene's germline CDR1 is MNHEY and CDR2 SVGAGI. The CDR3 protein is CAIYCSNTGELFF. CDR3 sequence (DNA): TGTGCCATATACTGCTCGAACACCGGGGAGCTGTTTTTT.

The V call is TRBV11-2, the J call TRBJ2-3, with 7 nucleotides matching TRBD1. The J call is in doubt because the DNA end fits TRBJ1-5 better. Germline V CDR1 and CDR2: SGHAT, FQNNGV. This CDR3 spans 14 amino acids. Written as DNA, the CDR3 is TGTGCCAGCAGAACACAGGGGTTCTCAGATACGCAGCATTTT. It translates to CASRTQGFSDTQHF.

A word on this clonotype: A much bigger clone sits one base away, suggesting this may be a read error. This chain links TRBV5-4 with TRBJ2-5, with a weak D call TRBD2 (5 bases). Trimming shortened V by 0 bases and J by 5 bases, and 14 bases separated the two germline ends. This CDR3 spans 15 amino acids. The germline gives CDR1 SGHNT, CDR2 YYREEE (reference sequence). CDR3 nucleotides: TGTGCCAGCAGCTTGGCGGGAATTGTTGGGGAGACCCAGTACTTC. Translated, it gives CASSLAGIVGETQYF.

As regards this clonotype: At one boundary the junction diverges from the germline segment, which might be a read error. J is TRBJ2-5 and V is TRBV7-2, with TRBD2 matching 9 bases. The germline gives CDR1 SGHTA, CDR2 FQGNSA. This CDR3 region has 14 residues. CDR3 region: CASKSSGAEETQYF. CDR3 coding DNA: TGTGCCAGCAAGTCTAGCGGGGCCGAAGAAACCCAGTACTTC.

This clonotype occurred a few times. Compared with germline, one end of the junction differs, possibly owing to a read error. This rearrangement joins TRBV11-2 to TRBJ2-2; TRBD1 agrees at 7 bases. The CDR3 length is 16 residues. Looked up from germline, CDR1 is SGHAT and CDR2 is FQNNGV. CDR3 loop: CVSSLVDTGVAGELFF. The CDR3 DNA sequence: TGTGTCAGTAGCTTAGTGGACACAGGGGTTGCCGGGGAGCTATTTTTT.

The rearrangement links TRBV5-6 to TRBJ1-6; no clear D gene. In germline, CDR1 is SGHDT, CDR2 YYEEEE. The V end lost 5 bases, the J end lost 4 bases, and 10 bases lay between the germline ends. The CDR3 is made up of 14 amino acids. The CDR3 sequence is CASRGMGYNSPLHF. The CDR3 DNA reads TGTGCCAGCAGGGGGATGGGGTATAATTCACCCCTCCACTTT.

About this clonotype itself: Germline and junction disagree at one end, which may indicate a read error. The chain is built from TRBV28 and TRBJ1-1; D ambiguous. The CDR3 runs 15 residues. From germline, CDR1 is MDHEN and CDR2 SYDVKM. CDR3 bases: TGTGCCAGCACTTTATGGCCCTGTTACTACACTGAAGCTTTCTTT. It yields the protein CASTLWPCYYTEAFF.

A word on this clonotype: An end of the junction differs from the germline gene, which may be a read error. V and J are TRBV4-3 and TRBJ1-2; D uncertain. Germline CDR1 reads LGHNA; CDR2 reads YSLEER. This CDR3 contains 14 residues. The CDR3 nucleotides read TGTGCCAGCAGCCAACATGTGGGCGGAGATAGCTACGCCTTC. Translation gives CASSQHVGGDSYAF.

As to this clonotype: Sequence at one end of the junction differs from germline and may be a read error. J is TRBJ1-6 and V is TRBV11-2, with TRBD1 identical over 7 bases. The germline V gene encodes CDR1 SGHAT and CDR2 FQNNGV. The CDR3 totals 18 residues. CDR3 sequence (DNA): TGTGCCAGCAGCTCACGACAGGGAGGAAGTTCGTATAATTTACCCCTCCACTTT. Amino acids: CASSSRQGGSSYNLPLHF.

J is TRBJ1-2 and V is TRBV6-1; TRBD1 matches at 9 bases. Germline lookup yields CDR1 MNHNS and CDR2 SASEGT. This CDR3 has 13 residues. The CDR3 loop reads CVCSGGTGNGYTF. The CDR3 DNA follows: TGTGTCTGCAGTGGAGGGACAGGGAATGGCTACACCTTC.

The chain couples TRBV20-1 to TRBJ1-1; D is unresolved. V was cut by 0 bases and J by 5 bases, with 19 bases left in between. The CDR3 is 16 residues long. The germline CDR1 and CDR2 sequences are DFQATT and SNEGSKA (reference sequence). The CDR3 loop reads CSARDNGPWTKTEAFF. CDR3 nucleotides: TGCAGTGCTAGAGACAATGGGCCCTGGACGAAAACTGAAGCTTTCTTT.

As to this clonotype: The conserved final phenylalanine or tryptophan is absent from the CDR3, which likely points to a read error. V usage is TRBV11-2 and J usage is TRBJ2-3, with 7 bases fitting TRBD2. Germline CDR1 SGHAT, CDR2 FQNNGV. The CDR3 extends over 15 amino acids. CDR3 in amino acids: CASSLDRGDTGTQYI. The CDR3 DNA reads as TGTGCCAGCAGCTTAGATCGGGGGGATACAGGTACGCAGTATATT.

In regard to this clonotype: At one of its ends the junction is not consistent with the germline gene, which may arise from a read error. This chain connects TRBV12-3 or TRBV12-4 to TRBJ1-2; no clear D gene. The CDR3 has 13 residues. CDR3 in DNA: TGTACCAGTAACCCGTCTGAGGACTATGGCTACACCTTC. This gives the protein CTSNPSEDYGYTF.

In regard to this clonotype: Mismatch with germline at one junction end may stem from a read error. This sequence joins TRBV4-3 and TRBJ2-3, with 9 bases identical to TRBD2. There are 15 residues in the CDR3. Germline V gene lookup returns CDR1 LGHNA and CDR2 YSLEER. DNA for the CDR3: TGCGCTAGCAACTACTTAGCGGGAGAGACAGATACGCAGTATTTT. Protein: CASNYLAGETDTQYF.

This chain connects TRBV7-9 to TRBJ1-1; D gene uncertain. The CDR3 loop spans 15 amino acids. Looked up from germline, CDR1 is SEHNR and CDR2 is FQNEAQ (reference sequence). Trimming stripped 5 bases from V and 12 bases from J, with 25 bases between. CDR3 protein: CASSNVVQWNTGPFF. The CDR3 nucleotides read TGTGCCAGCAGCAACGTAGTACAGTGGAACACTGGACCTTTCTTT.

CDR3 residues: CASSVSQNTEAFF. Here the CDR3 DNA reads TGTGCCAGCAGCGTATCACAGAACACTGAAGCTTTCTTT. The chain couples TRBV9 to TRBJ1-1; D is undetermined. Trimming stripped 1 base from V and 1 base from J, with 5 bases between. Germline CDR1 reads SGDLS; CDR2 reads YYNGEE. The CDR3 covers 13 residues.

In regard to this clonotype: The junction and the germline gene differ at one end; a read error may be behind it. Written as DNA, the CDR3 is TGCAACGTTCGGGGCAGATGGTCAGTTACGCAGTATTTT. This sequence encodes CNVRGRWSVTQYF. The chain joins TRBV29-1 to TRBJ2-3; D may correspond to TRBD1 or TRBD2 (5 bases each). Looked up from germline, CDR1 is SQVTM and CDR2 is ANQGSEA. This CDR3 has 13 amino acids.

Only a few counts were recorded for this clonotype. This may arise from a read error, as a much more abundant clone is one base away. The chain employs TRBV6-1 and TRBJ2-1; possible D gene TRBD1, 7 bases. The CDR3 length is 14 residues. Germline V gene data show CDR1 as MNHNS and CDR2 as SASEGT. V lost 7 bases and J lost 1, with 11 bases in between. The CDR3: CASTGGRSYNEQFF. CDR3 nucleotides: TGTGCCAGCACAGGGGGGAGATCCTACAATGAGCAGTTCTTC.

This clonotype was recorded once. A read error may be the cause here, since a much bigger clone is one base away. The J gene is TRBJ2-7, the V gene TRBV30; D uncertain. The CDR3 runs 12 residues. V was cut by 8 bases and J by 5 bases, with 16 bases left in between. Germline-derived CDR1 and CDR2 are GTSNPN and SVGIG (reference sequence). CDR3 DNA sequence: TGTGCCATAAAAGCGAGAGTCGACGAGCAGTACTTC. Translating it yields CAIKARVDEQYF. Looking up the rest from reference TRBV30 and TRBJ2-7 gives the full variable domain: SQTIHQWPATLVQPVGSPLSLECTVEGTSNPNLYWYRQAAGRGLQLLFYSVGIGQISSEVPQNLSASRPQDRQFILSSKKLLLSDSGFYLCAIKARVDEQYFGPGTRLTVT.

On this clonotype: As the CDR3 is not closed by the conserved phenylalanine or tryptophan, this likely results from a read error. The chain carries TRBV4-1 and TRBJ2-6, with a tentative D call TRBD1 (5 bases). Trimming removed 2 bases at V and 3 bases at J, with 8 bases between. The CDR3 contains 15 residues. Germline-derived CDR1 and CDR2 are MGHRA and YSYEKL. This CDR3 reads CASSQYTGGANVLTI. The CDR3 nucleotides read TGCGCCAGCAGCCAATATACAGGTGGGGCCAACGTCCTGACTATC.

This clonotype is a singleton in its sample. The germline gene is not matched at one end of the junction; a read error may be the cause. The chain employs TRBV5-5 and TRBJ1-2, with D hard to call. The CDR3 sequence is 13 residues long. Germline V gene sequence: CDR1 SGHKS, CDR2 YYEKEE (reference sequence). The CDR3 sequence: CASSMEINYGYTF. CDR3 in DNA: TGTGCGAGCAGCATGGAGATTAACTATGGCTACACCTTC.